This T cell receptor (beta chain) originates from a study of graft-versus-host responses after intestinal transplantation. Study outcomes and limitations: Researchers found GvH clones in recipient marrow, and some showed up first in ileum or blood. Those patients showing graft-donor T cell macrochimerism displayed high graft-versus-host to host-versus-graft clonal ratios in allografts. HvG clone declines early post-transplant were associated with peak circulating GvH levels.

CDR1 and CDR2 from the germline V gene are SGHTA and FQGNSA. The CDR3 is 14 residues long. V dropped 1 base and J dropped 9 bases, with 10 bases sitting between them. Some clones are missing from TCRdb's copy, which holds only in-frame ones; the method was immunoSEQ multiplex PCR. The data show 75,000 to 100,000 clones, with roughly 93% seen just once and roughly 0.49% held by the top ten. For this clone: Its specificity is unknown.

Source: unstimulated CD8+ T cells sorted from spleen or lymph node cells, taken before intestinal transplant. The TCR comes from a human donor who received an intestinal transplant. V and J are TRBV7-2 and TRBJ1-6, with no clear D. The CDR3 spells CASSLVDFGSPLHF. The DNA for the CDR3 is TGTGCCAGCAGCTTAGTGGACTTTGGTTCACCCCTCCACTTT. The variable domain in full, with the rest retrieved from reference TRBV7-2 and TRBJ1-6, is GAGVSQSPSNKVTEKGKDVELRCDPISGHTALYWYRQSLGQGLEFLIYFQGNSAPDKSGLPSDRFSAERTGGSVSTLTIQRTQQEDSAVYLCASSLVDFGSPLHFGNGTRLTVT.